This TCR beta chain was identified in a study of blood T cells in healthy people across ages (dated by TCRdb to about 2015). General notes on the study: Template switching captured roughly one uniquely barcoded TCR beta cDNA molecule per two T cells in model experiments. Donors were grouped into four age groups: young (average roughly 15 years), middle-aged (roughly 40), aged (around 60) and long-lived (roughly 80). For two donors (one aged 18 to 30 and one aged 80 or older), the study analyzed two additional independent replicas of 1 million unique cDNA reads from the same blood draw. The study measured age-related changes in TCR beta repertoire diversity using deep sequencing normalized with unique cDNA molecular identifiers.

Note on this clonotype: Its antigen specificity is not known. Base qualities are missing; no much larger clone stands one base away.

Points the paper makes about the study in general: Observed TCR beta diversity per million T cells fell roughly linearly with age, and a significant reduction was already apparent by age around 40. Total diversity estimates from one million sequenced T cells were considered lower bounds and underestimates. The CMV infection status of donors was not known, potentially confounding age-related changes in expanded clonotypes. Observed TCR beta diversity correlated strongly with the percentage of naive T cells measured by flow cytometry. Bulk unsorted PBMC profiling prevented conclusive comparison of naive and antigen-experienced compartments. The long-lived group showed more naive CD4+ T cells, fewer expanded clones and increased TCR diversity than the aged group, suggesting age selection.

The germline V gene supplies CDR1 SGHVS and CDR2 FQNEAQ. Trimming takes 6 bases from V and 15 bases from J, and the germline ends sit 26 bases apart. Including cysteine and phenylalanine, the CDR3 has 15 amino acids. The read is trimmed to its CDR3 DNA, 45 bases read in frame from base 1. The 39 donors, aged 6 to 90 years, were systemically healthy Caucasian individuals from Russia. About 10 milliliters of peripheral blood were collected from each donor into EDTA-treated Vacutainer tubes. Ficoll-Paque density-gradient centrifugation was used to isolate PBMCs, with at least 6 million per sample. Total RNA, at least 5 micrograms per sample, was extracted from PBMCs with Trizol reagent. For every donor, flow cytometry on a PBMC aliquot measured the percentage of naive CD45RAhigh/CD27high T cells. The library relied on 5' RACE. Instrument used: Illumina HiSeq 2500. The second PCR ran for about 6 to 12 cycles and used a J-beta primer mix along with a sample-barcoded 5' primer. Each TCR beta cDNA molecule received a unique molecular identifier from a template-switch 5' adaptor carrying 12 random nucleotides. Each sample yielded at least 2.5 million CDR3-containing paired-end reads. First-strand cDNA synthesis was performed from all RNA using the Mint cDNA synthesis kit, with priming by a TRBC-specific oligonucleotide. After uracil-DNA glycosylase treatment, a first 18-cycle PCR used universal primers M1SS and BC2_uni_R on all cDNA. As for the authors' bioinformatics: For normalization, 1 million high-quality reads, each with a distinct molecular identifier, were randomly selected from each sample. Reads sharing molecular identifiers were discarded rather than binned into consensus sequences. MiTCR, with a Q25 quality threshold and the strictest error-elimination algorithm, was used for CDR3 identification, clonotype clustering and error correction. A nonparametric unseen species model with Euler transformation was used to estimate a lower bound on total TCR beta diversity. Clones were called with MiXCR by TCRdb after fastp trimmed the public reads at Q25, and only in-frame beta chains were retained. Each entry merges the rows of one CDR3 protein and shows their most common DNA and genes. These V and J calls are TCRdb output, not the study's own analysis. For this sample there are 450,000 to 650,000 distinct CDR3 sequences; nearly 25% appear just once. Of the sample, 8.7% is held by the ten largest clones.

These data were also filed under a second study, of T cells of mothers and their children. As noted in the second study: The donors were nine systemically healthy Caucasian individuals, made up of three mothers and their six children. cDNA synthesis consumed the entire amount of extracted RNA, loaded at approximately 1.5 ug RNA in each 15 ul reaction. Sample barcodes and 2-4 random nucleotides were added via the M1S primer in the second PCR. Over 10 million TCR beta CDR3 reads came from each mother, compared with some 3.1 million reads from each child. In both related and unrelated pairs, thymic selection shapes the output of TCR recombination in a similar way, with inherited differences having only a minor effect. Normalized repertoire overlap was always found to be slightly, but never significantly, higher in related mother-child pairs than in unrelated mother-child pairs. Persistent microchimeric T cell clones were not detected, at a sensitivity of around 100 clones per million clonotypes. In the study, deep NGS was used to compare the TCR beta repertoires of mothers and children, and features distinguishing related mother-child pairs from unrelated individuals were sought. On average, the children were about 10 +/- 4 years old, while the mothers were approximately 41 +/- 4 years old. After adapter ligation with NEBNext reagents, the libraries were sequenced on Illumina HiSeq 2000 with 100+100 nt paired-end reads. To avoid cross-contamination, the mother libraries and the child libraries were prepared a month apart and sequenced in separate runs. Each donor had between roughly 450,000 and 2,100,000 distinct TCR beta clonotypes identified. Naive TCR beta clonotypes were estimated from low-frequency clonotypes matched to each donor's FACS-determined naive share, without sorting.

Material for sequencing was blood. This receptor chain uses TRBV7-8 and TRBJ1-4; a tentative D call is TRBD1 (5 bases match). This clonotype was sampled from a boy aged 5-17 years in good health. The CDR3: CASSFGQGGKNLMFF. In nucleotides, the sequence is TGTGCCAGCAGTTTCGGGCAGGGAGGAAAAAATTTGATGTTTTTT.